These T cell receptor beta chains were read from a single sample in a study of identifying expanded T cells in peripheral blood. Profiled with immunoSEQ multiplex PCR; TCRdb holds only in-frame clones, not every one. There are around 100,000 clones in the sample; over 70% occur only once, and 4.5% to 6.5% lies in the top ten. Source material: blood. Receptors were obtained from a person between 18 and 75 years old in good health. CDR3s include the opening cysteine and the closing phenylalanine or tryptophan. Fields, in order: clone size, J gene, D gene, V gene, CDR3 DNA, CDR3 protein. A D gene is named only where the DNA matches it firmly. Size is stated for part of the rows, as once, few or many counts, or as a class when the clone is expanded.

clone_size: once
j_call: TRBJ2-3
d_call: TRBD1
v_call: TRBV7-9
cdr3_nt: TGTGCCAGCAGCCCCCACAGGGGTGGTACAGATACGCAGTATTTT
cdr3_aa: CASSPHRGGTDTQYF

clone_size: NA
j_call: TRBJ2-1
d_call: TRBD1
v_call: TRBV5-1
cdr3_nt: TGCGCCAGCAGCCTCGCCGGGTTGGGGACAGCCAACAATGAGCAGTTCTTC
cdr3_aa: CASSLAGLGTANNEQFF

clone_size: NA
j_call: TRBJ2-7
d_call: TRBD1
v_call: TRBV7-8
cdr3_nt: TGTGCCAGCAGCGTCCGGGACAGGGCTCCCGAGCAGTACTTC
cdr3_aa: CASSVRDRAPEQYF

clone_size: NA
j_call: TRBJ1-1
d_call: TRBD1
v_call: TRBV13
cdr3_nt: TGTGCCAGCAGCTTACAGGGGGCCGGAGCTTTCTTT
cdr3_aa: CASSLQGAGAFF

clone_size: once
j_call: TRBJ1-4
d_call: NA
v_call: TRBV30
cdr3_nt: TGTGCCCGCGGGGGTAATAATGAAAAACTGTTTTTT
cdr3_aa: CARGGNNEKLFF

clone_size: NA
j_call: TRBJ2-7
d_call: NA
v_call: TRBV30
cdr3_nt: TGTGCCTGGAGTGTGGGTTCGGGGTACGAGCAGTACTTC
cdr3_aa: CAWSVGSGYEQYF

clone_size: NA
j_call: TRBJ2-7
d_call: NA
v_call: TRBV7-2
cdr3_nt: TGTGCCAGCGGAATGGACTCAAACTCCTACGAGCAGTACTTC
cdr3_aa: CASGMDSNSYEQYF

clone_size: NA
j_call: TRBJ1-1
d_call: NA
v_call: TRBV7-9
cdr3_nt: TGTGCCAGCAGCGAGGAGGGCATGAACACTGAAGCTTTCTTT
cdr3_aa: CASSEEGMNTEAFF

clone_size: NA
j_call: TRBJ1-1
d_call: TRBD1
v_call: TRBV5-1
cdr3_nt: TGCGCCAGCAGCGGGATACAGGGGGGAGAGACTGAAGCTTTCTTT
cdr3_aa: CASSGIQGGETEAFF

clone_size: NA
j_call: TRBJ2-2
d_call: TRBD1
v_call: TRBV29-1
cdr3_nt: TGCAGCGTTCCTCGGACAGGGTCGAACACCGGGGAGCTGTTTTTT
cdr3_aa: CSVPRTGSNTGELFF

clone_size: NA
j_call: TRBJ1-6
d_call: NA
v_call: TRBV11-2
cdr3_nt: TGTGCCAGCAGCTCGTCCGGGGGCCCCCTCCACTTT
cdr3_aa: CASSSSGGPLHF

clone_size: few
j_call: TRBJ2-1
d_call: NA
v_call: TRBV7-9
cdr3_nt: TGTGCCAGCAGCTTAGGAGGGGGGTTCGGTGAGCAGTTCTTC
cdr3_aa: CASSLGGGFGEQFF

clone_size: NA
j_call: TRBJ2-2
d_call: NA
v_call: TRBV9
cdr3_nt: TGTGCCAGCAGCGATGGCACCGGGGAGCTGTTTTTT
cdr3_aa: CASSDGTGELFF

clone_size: NA
j_call: TRBJ2-7
d_call: NA
v_call: TRBV29-1
cdr3_nt: TGCAGCGTTGTTGGGTTGGGGGCTTTCGAGCAGTACTTC
cdr3_aa: CSVVGLGAFEQYF

clone_size: NA
j_call: TRBJ2-3
d_call: TRBD2
v_call: TRBV10-3
cdr3_nt: TGTGCCATCAGTGAGTCGTTCAGCGGGGCGGCTAGCACAGATACGCAGTATTTT
cdr3_aa: CAISESFSGAASTDTQYF

clone_size: NA
j_call: TRBJ1-3
d_call: NA
v_call: TRBV7-6
cdr3_nt: TGTGCCAGCAGCTCCTCCAGGGGACCTGGAAACACCATATATTTT
cdr3_aa: CASSSSRGPGNTIYF

clone_size: NA
j_call: TRBJ2-7
d_call: NA
v_call: TRBV27
cdr3_nt: TGTGCCAGCAGTACGACGACTAGCTCCTACGAGCAGTACTTC
cdr3_aa: CASSTTTSSYEQYF

clone_size: NA
j_call: TRBJ2-7
d_call: NA
v_call: TRBV30
cdr3_nt: TGTGCCTGGAGTCGGGGATTCAGGGGGGCCGAGCAGTACTTC
cdr3_aa: CAWSRGFRGAEQYF

clone_size: NA
j_call: TRBJ1-1
d_call: NA
v_call: TRBV30
cdr3_nt: TGTGCCTCCCTCTCTAAAGGACGGGGGGCGACTGAAGCTTTCTTT
cdr3_aa: CASLSKGRGATEAFF

clone_size: NA
j_call: TRBJ1-5
d_call: NA
v_call: TRBV19
cdr3_nt: TGTGCCAGTAGTATTAACACCCGGGTCACAAACACTCAGCCCCAGCATTTT
cdr3_aa: CASSINTRVTNTQPQHF

clone_size: NA
j_call: TRBJ1-2
d_call: TRBD1
v_call: TRBV6-1
cdr3_nt: TGTGCCAGCAGTGAAGCGGACAGGAACTCCTATGGCTACACCTTC
cdr3_aa: CASSEADRNSYGYTF

clone_size: NA
j_call: TRBJ2-3
d_call: TRBD1
v_call: TRBV6-5
cdr3_nt: TGTGCCAGCAGTTCCGGGACAGGTATTAGGGCAGATACGCAGTATTTT
cdr3_aa: CASSSGTGIRADTQYF

clone_size: NA
j_call: TRBJ2-3
d_call: NA
v_call: TRBV5-1
cdr3_nt: TGCGCCAGCAGCACCTCGGACAGCACAGATACGCAGTATTTT
cdr3_aa: CASSTSDSTDTQYF

clone_size: NA
j_call: TRBJ1-1
d_call: TRBD1
v_call: TRBV5-4
cdr3_nt: TGTGCCAGCAGCCGTGCACATTTAGGACAGGGATCGAACACTGAAGCTTTCTTT
cdr3_aa: CASSRAHLGQGSNTEAFF

clone_size: NA
j_call: TRBJ1-2
d_call: NA
v_call: TRBV5-6
cdr3_nt: TGTGCCAGCACCGCACCCGCGAGAGGGAATGGCTACACCTTC
cdr3_aa: CASTAPARGNGYTF

clone_size: NA
j_call: TRBJ2-7
d_call: TRBD2
v_call: TRBV6-1
cdr3_nt: TGTGCCGCCGGGGGGTTCAGCTACGAGCAGTACTTC
cdr3_aa: CAAGGFSYEQYF

clone_size: NA
j_call: TRBJ2-1
d_call: NA
v_call: TRBV7-2
cdr3_nt: TGTGCCAGCAGCTTGATGATCAATGAGCAGTTCTTC
cdr3_aa: CASSLMINEQFF

clone_size: NA
j_call: TRBJ2-5
d_call: NA
v_call: TRBV5-1
cdr3_nt: TGCGCCAGCAGCTTGCTAACCCAAGAGACCCAGTACTTC
cdr3_aa: CASSLLTQETQYF

clone_size: NA
j_call: TRBJ2-5
d_call: TRBD2
v_call: TRBV6-5
cdr3_nt: TGTGCCAGCAGTTCGCCGGGACTAGCTGCTCAAGAGACCCAGTACTTC
cdr3_aa: CASSSPGLAAQETQYF

clone_size: NA
j_call: TRBJ1-5
d_call: NA
v_call: TRBV10-3
cdr3_nt: TGTGCCATCAGTACAGGGATCCAGCCCCAGCATTTT
cdr3_aa: CAISTGIQPQHF

clone_size: NA
j_call: TRBJ2-5
d_call: NA
v_call: TRBV5-1
cdr3_nt: TGCGCCAGCAGCTTGGAAAGGGGGGGGCAAGAGACCCAGTACTTC
cdr3_aa: CASSLERGGQETQYF

clone_size: NA
j_call: TRBJ2-2
d_call: NA
v_call: TRBV19
cdr3_nt: TGTGCCAGTAGCTTTCGTGTGGACACCGGGGAGCTGTTTTTT
cdr3_aa: CASSFRVDTGELFF

clone_size: NA
j_call: TRBJ1-4
d_call: NA
v_call: TRBV19
cdr3_nt: TGTGCCAGTACTTATACTACGCGGGGGAATGAAAAACTGTTTTTT
cdr3_aa: CASTYTTRGNEKLFF

clone_size: once
j_call: TRBJ2-6
d_call: NA
v_call: TRBV27
cdr3_nt: TGTGCCAGCAGGCCCCGGGACTCTGGGGCCAACGTCCTGACTTTC
cdr3_aa: CASRPRDSGANVLTF

clone_size: NA
j_call: TRBJ1-1
d_call: NA
v_call: TRBV5-1
cdr3_nt: TGCGCCAGCAGCCCAGCCGGGAGCGCGAACACTGAAGCTTTCTTT
cdr3_aa: CASSPAGSANTEAFF

clone_size: NA
j_call: TRBJ1-2
d_call: NA
v_call: TRBV7-9
cdr3_nt: TGTGCCAGCAGTTTAGGTCGGCAGGACTACGCCATTTATGGCTACACCTTC
cdr3_aa: CASSLGRQDYAIYGYTF

clone_size: NA
j_call: TRBJ2-3
d_call: TRBD2
v_call: TRBV4-2
cdr3_nt: TGTGCCAGCAGCCAGTTTGCGGGAGGTGGTTTTGGCACAGATACGCAGTATTTT
cdr3_aa: CASSQFAGGGFGTDTQYF

clone_size: NA
j_call: TRBJ1-1
d_call: NA
v_call: TRBV19
cdr3_nt: TGTGCCAGTTCCGACAGATTGAACACTGAAGCTTTCTTT
cdr3_aa: CASSDRLNTEAFF

clone_size: NA
j_call: TRBJ2-1
d_call: NA
v_call: TRBV27
cdr3_nt: TGTGCCAGCAGTTTTCTGGGGGGTTATTACAATGAGCAGTTCTTC
cdr3_aa: CASSFLGGYYNEQFF

clone_size: NA
j_call: TRBJ2-2
d_call: NA
v_call: TRBV7-6
cdr3_nt: TGTGCCAGCAGCTTAATGACTTTTAACGGGGAGCTGTTTTTT
cdr3_aa: CASSLMTFNGELFF

clone_size: NA
j_call: TRBJ2-3
d_call: NA
v_call: TRBV29-1
cdr3_nt: TGCAGCGTTGCCAGGGGGGGTAGCACAGATACACAGTATTTT
cdr3_aa: CSVARGGSTDTQYF

clone_size: once
j_call: TRBJ1-1
d_call: NA
v_call: TRBV5-1
cdr3_nt: TGCGCCAGCAGCTTGGGGGTGGTGAACACTGAAGCTTTCTTT
cdr3_aa: CASSLGVVNTEAFF

clone_size: NA
j_call: TRBJ2-3
d_call: TRBD2
v_call: TRBV7-8
cdr3_nt: TGTGCCAGCAGCTTAATGGGGACTAGCGGGGTACGCGCAGATACGCAGTATTTT
cdr3_aa: CASSLMGTSGVRADTQYF

clone_size: NA
j_call: TRBJ2-3
d_call: NA
v_call: TRBV6-6
cdr3_nt: TGTGCCAGCAGTCCCGCCGGAGGAAGGGATACGCAGTATTTT
cdr3_aa: CASSPAGGRDTQYF

clone_size: few
j_call: TRBJ1-1
d_call: TRBD1
v_call: TRBV9
cdr3_nt: TGTGCCAGCAGCGTAGTTCATCAGGGGGCATCTGAAGCTTTCTTT
cdr3_aa: CASSVVHQGASEAFF

clone_size: NA
j_call: TRBJ1-1
d_call: NA
v_call: TRBV11-3
cdr3_nt: TGTGCCAGCAGCTTAAGCCACGGGAACACTGAAGCTTTCTTT
cdr3_aa: CASSLSHGNTEAFF

clone_size: NA
j_call: TRBJ2-7
d_call: TRBD2
v_call: TRBV6-1
cdr3_nt: TGTGCCAGCCGTACGACCCTAGCGGGAGTTTACGAGCAGTACTTC
cdr3_aa: CASRTTLAGVYEQYF

clone_size: once
j_call: TRBJ2-7
d_call: TRBD2
v_call: TRBV6-5
cdr3_nt: TGTGCCAGCAGTTATCGATTAGCGGGGGGTTCCTACGAGCAGTACTTC
cdr3_aa: CASSYRLAGGSYEQYF

clone_size: NA
j_call: TRBJ1-1
d_call: TRBD1
v_call: TRBV11-2
cdr3_nt: TGTGCCAGCAGCTTAGAAAGGATCGACAGGGCCACTGAAGCTTTCTTT
cdr3_aa: CASSLERIDRATEAFF

clone_size: NA
j_call: TRBJ2-5
d_call: NA
v_call: TRBV30
cdr3_nt: TGTGCCTGGAGTGAGCAGGGGACGGGTACCCAGTACTTC
cdr3_aa: CAWSEQGTGTQYF

clone_size: NA
j_call: TRBJ1-4
d_call: NA
v_call: TRBV19
cdr3_nt: TGTGCCAGTAGTGCGACAGGTTCGGAAAAACTGTTTTTT
cdr3_aa: CASSATGSEKLFF

clone_size: NA
j_call: TRBJ1-2
d_call: TRBD1
v_call: TRBV7-2
cdr3_nt: TGTGCCAGCAGCCCCGGACAGGTCACGACTTCCTACACCTTC
cdr3_aa: CASSPGQVTTSYTF

clone_size: NA
j_call: TRBJ2-3
d_call: TRBD2
v_call: TRBV27
cdr3_nt: TGTGCCAGCAGTTTAATTGCGGGAGCCACAGATACGCAGTATTTT
cdr3_aa: CASSLIAGATDTQYF

clone_size: NA
j_call: TRBJ2-1
d_call: NA
v_call: TRBV5-6
cdr3_nt: TGTGCCAGCAGCTTGGAGGGGCAGGGGCACAATGAGCAGTTCTTC
cdr3_aa: CASSLEGQGHNEQFF

clone_size: few
j_call: TRBJ2-7
d_call: NA
v_call: TRBV19
cdr3_nt: TGTGCCAGTAGTATACGACCCGGAGGTGAGCAGTACTTC
cdr3_aa: CASSIRPGGEQYF

clone_size: NA
j_call: TRBJ1-1
d_call: TRBD1
v_call: TRBV5-1
cdr3_nt: TGCGCCAGCAGCTTGGGACAGGGGGCTTCAGCTTTCTTT
cdr3_aa: CASSLGQGASAFF